Listed below are T cell receptor beta chains from one sample, sequenced in a study of CXCR3-negative and CXCR3-positive naive CD8 T cells. One entry per CDR3 protein, without DNA, is what TCRdb gives after re-calling the 5' RACE reads. This sample's table reports just over 60,000 distinct CDR3 sequences. The sequencing input was naive CXCR3- CD8+ T cells from blood. The origin of the receptors is a human donor in good health. Some clones in this sample may be carry-over from other donors' samples. Each CDR3 is given with its conserved first and last residue.

V gene: TRBV27
J gene: TRBJ2-5
CDR3 protein: CASSFPNQGTQYF

V gene: TRBV6-2/TRBV6-3
J gene: TRBJ2-1
CDR3 protein: CASSYLQESNEQFF

V gene: TRBV6-5
J gene: TRBJ2-2
CDR3 protein: CASSYIRTGELFF

V gene: TRBV12-5
J gene: TRBJ1-5
CDR3 protein: CASGFGGNQPQHF

V gene: TRBV6-2/TRBV6-3
J gene: TRBJ2-1
CDR3 protein: CASSDGGTGANEQFF

V gene: TRBV7-6
J gene: TRBJ1-2
CDR3 protein: CASSHPGLGEGYTF

V gene: TRBV7-9
J gene: TRBJ1-1
CDR3 protein: CASSPVGDQAFF

V gene: TRBV29-1
J gene: TRBJ1-1
CDR3 protein: CSVGVSDRVNTEAFF

V gene: TRBV3-1
J gene: TRBJ2-7
CDR3 protein: CASSQEGWALDEQYF

V gene: TRBV29-1
J gene: TRBJ1-1
CDR3 protein: CSVVGTDSTEAFF

V gene: TRBV28
J gene: TRBJ1-5
CDR3 protein: CASSFQTGASNQPQHF

V gene: TRBV19
J gene: TRBJ2-3
CDR3 protein: CASSIEGISRTDTQYF

V gene: TRBV7-3
J gene: TRBJ2-3
CDR3 protein: CASSFPLDRGRTDTQYF

V gene: TRBV3-1
J gene: TRBJ2-7
CDR3 protein: CASSQEEGTPPYEQYF

V gene: TRBV10-3
J gene: TRBJ2-1
CDR3 protein: CATKQDSSYNEQFF

V gene: TRBV29-1
J gene: TRBJ1-1
CDR3 protein: CSVVGGAFSTEAFF

V gene: TRBV12-3/TRBV12-4
J gene: TRBJ2-5
CDR3 protein: CASSLTFPPQETQYF

V gene: TRBV29-1
J gene: TRBJ2-7
CDR3 protein: CSVEAGGHAPDEQYF

V gene: TRBV20-1
J gene: TRBJ2-2
CDR3 protein: CSARVSPANTGELFF

V gene: TRBV7-8
J gene: TRBJ2-1
CDR3 protein: CASSPTSGGAFMVF

V gene: TRBV21-1
J gene: TRBJ2-1
CDR3 protein: CASRQGEDFGSYEQFF

V gene: TRBV29-1
J gene: TRBJ1-4
CDR3 protein: CSVDFYQGTNEKLFF

V gene: TRBV12-3/TRBV12-4
J gene: TRBJ2-7
CDR3 protein: CASSPRTGGIYEQYF

V gene: TRBV28
J gene: TRBJ2-5
CDR3 protein: CASSLTGKETQYF

V gene: TRBV28
J gene: TRBJ2-1
CDR3 protein: CASSLNPNEQFF

V gene: TRBV12-3/TRBV12-4
J gene: TRBJ1-3
CDR3 protein: CASSSQVWGHSGNTIYF